Listed below are T cell receptor beta chains from one sample, sequenced in a study of cytomegalovirus exposure and HLA in healthy donors. Some clones are missing from TCRdb's copy, which holds only in-frame ones; the method was immunoSEQ multiplex PCR. The sample records about 110,000 clones, roughly 80% being singletons. Sequenced material: PBMCs. The source of these receptors is a man younger than 40 in good health and CMV-seropositive. The CDR3 runs from the conserved cysteine through the conserved F or W. The order of the fields is CDR3 DNA, CDR3 protein, D gene, clone size, J gene, V gene. D genes are given only for firm matches. Clone size appears in some rows only: once, few, many, or a class for an expanded clone.

CDR3 DNA: TGTGCCAGCAGCTCGCGACAGATTAGAGGTCAGCCCCAGCATTTT; CDR3 protein: CASSSRQIRGQPQHF; D gene: .; clone size: .; J gene: TRBJ1-5; V gene: TRBV7-2
CDR3 DNA: TGTGCCAGCAGCTTATTCAGGCAAAATACGCAGTATTTT; CDR3 protein: CASSLFRQNTQYF; D gene: .; clone size: .; J gene: TRBJ2-3; V gene: TRBV7-3
CDR3 DNA: TGTGCCAGCAGCTTAGTAGTAGGGGTAGCCAAAAACATTCAGTACTTC; CDR3 protein: CASSLVVGVAKNIQYF; D gene: .; clone size: .; J gene: TRBJ2-4; V gene: TRBV11-2
CDR3 DNA: TGCGCCAGCAGTGCAGGACTAGCCGAGACCCAGTACTTC; CDR3 protein: CASSAGLAETQYF; D gene: TRBD2; clone size: .; J gene: TRBJ2-5; V gene: TRBV10-1
CDR3 DNA: TGTGCCAGCAGCCGTGGACTCGCACAAGAGACCCAGTACTTC; CDR3 protein: CASSRGLAQETQYF; D gene: .; clone size: .; J gene: TRBJ2-5; V gene: TRBV7-9
CDR3 DNA: TGTGCCAGCAGTGAAGGGTGGGCTAGCGGAGAGACCCAGTACTTC; CDR3 protein: CASSEGWASGETQYF; D gene: TRBD2; clone size: .; J gene: TRBJ2-5; V gene: TRBV6-1
CDR3 DNA: TGTGCCAGCAGGGGGGCGGTGATGACTGAAGCTTTCTTT; CDR3 protein: CASRGAVMTEAFF; D gene: .; clone size: once; J gene: TRBJ1-1; V gene: TRBV27
CDR3 DNA: TGTGCCAGCAGCTTGGTCAGGGGGGACGAGCAGTACTTC; CDR3 protein: CASSLVRGDEQYF; D gene: .; clone size: .; J gene: TRBJ2-7; V gene: TRBV5-6
CDR3 DNA: TGTGCCAGCAGCCTCAGGGGGGACGCCCAGCATTTT; CDR3 protein: CASSLRGDAQHF; D gene: TRBD1; clone size: .; J gene: TRBJ1-5; V gene: TRBV7-9
CDR3 DNA: TGTGCCAGCTCACTACAGACTGAAGCTTTCTTT; CDR3 protein: CASSLQTEAFF; D gene: .; clone size: .; J gene: TRBJ1-1; V gene: TRBV18
CDR3 DNA: TGTGCCAGCAGTTACTCTCCAGGGGCGGAGGCCTACGAGCAGTACTTC; CDR3 protein: CASSYSPGAEAYEQYF; D gene: .; clone size: .; J gene: TRBJ2-7; V gene: TRBV6-5
CDR3 DNA: TGTGCCAGCAGCCCTGGTGCCGGGGAAAAACTGTTTTTT; CDR3 protein: CASSPGAGEKLFF; D gene: .; clone size: .; J gene: TRBJ1-4; V gene: TRBV5-5
CDR3 DNA: TGCGCCAGCAGCCCCGGACAGGGGGTAGAGACCCAGTACTTC; CDR3 protein: CASSPGQGVETQYF; D gene: TRBD1; clone size: .; J gene: TRBJ2-5; V gene: TRBV5-1
CDR3 DNA: TGCGCCAGCAGCCCCACTTACCGGGACAGCGTACAGCAGTACTTC; CDR3 protein: CASSPTYRDSVQQYF; D gene: TRBD1; clone size: .; J gene: TRBJ2-7; V gene: TRBV4-1
CDR3 DNA: TGCGCCAGCAGTGTGACTTCTGGAAACACCATATATTTT; CDR3 protein: CASSVTSGNTIYF; D gene: .; clone size: .; J gene: TRBJ1-3; V gene: TRBV10-1
CDR3 DNA: TGTGCCAGCAGTTATGGCAGGCCATCCTACGAGCAGTACTTC; CDR3 protein: CASSYGRPSYEQYF; D gene: .; clone size: .; J gene: TRBJ2-7; V gene: TRBV6-5
CDR3 DNA: TGTGCCGGGGACAGCAACTATGGCTACACCTTC; CDR3 protein: CAGDSNYGYTF; D gene: TRBD1; clone size: few; J gene: TRBJ1-2; V gene: TRBV6-5
CDR3 DNA: TGTGCCAGCAGCTTGGCCGGGACAGGGGATGGCTACACCTTC; CDR3 protein: CASSLAGTGDGYTF; D gene: TRBD1; clone size: .; J gene: TRBJ1-2; V gene: TRBV5-8
CDR3 DNA: TGTGCCAGCTCCCAGGGCCTGAACACTGAAGCTTTCTTT; CDR3 protein: CASSQGLNTEAFF; D gene: .; clone size: .; J gene: TRBJ1-1; V gene: TRBV18
CDR3 DNA: TGTGCCAGCAGCACCTACAGGGAATCCTATGGCTACACCTTC; CDR3 protein: CASSTYRESYGYTF; D gene: .; clone size: .; J gene: TRBJ1-2; V gene: TRBV5-5
CDR3 DNA: TGCGCCAGCAGCTTGCCCCCGGGACAGGGGTCCGGGGAGCTGTTTTTT; CDR3 protein: CASSLPPGQGSGELFF; D gene: TRBD1; clone size: .; J gene: TRBJ2-2; V gene: TRBV5-1
CDR3 DNA: TGTGCCAGCAGTGTCTCAGGGGGCATCTATGGCTACACCTTC; CDR3 protein: CASSVSGGIYGYTF; D gene: TRBD1; clone size: .; J gene: TRBJ1-2; V gene: TRBV2
CDR3 DNA: TGTGCCAGCTCACCAACCCAGGCTAATAATTCACCCCTCCACTTT; CDR3 protein: CASSPTQANNSPLHF; D gene: .; clone size: .; J gene: TRBJ1-6; V gene: TRBV18
CDR3 DNA: TGTGCCAGCATACTTGGGCAGGCAGCAGATACGCAGTATTTT; CDR3 protein: CASILGQAADTQYF; D gene: .; clone size: .; J gene: TRBJ2-3; V gene: TRBV6-1
CDR3 DNA: TGTGCCAGTAGTTTTCTACCGGACAGGGAAGCCTACGAGCAGTACTTC; CDR3 protein: CASSFLPDREAYEQYF; D gene: TRBD1; clone size: .; J gene: TRBJ2-7; V gene: TRBV19
CDR3 DNA: TGTGCCAGCAGCGTTCGGGTGGATGAGCAGTTCTTC; CDR3 protein: CASSVRVDEQFF; D gene: .; clone size: .; J gene: TRBJ2-1; V gene: TRBV9
CDR3 DNA: TGTGCCAGCAGCCAAGGACGGCAGGAATTTGATACGCAGTATTTT; CDR3 protein: CASSQGRQEFDTQYF; D gene: .; clone size: .; J gene: TRBJ2-3; V gene: TRBV4-2
CDR3 DNA: TGTGCCAGTAGTTACAGCTTATATAGCAATCAGCCCCAGCATTTT; CDR3 protein: CASSYSLYSNQPQHF; D gene: .; clone size: .; J gene: TRBJ1-5; V gene: TRBV19
CDR3 DNA: TGCAGCTCGGTTGGTGTTTATGAGCAGTTCTTC; CDR3 protein: CSSVGVYEQFF; D gene: .; clone size: .; J gene: TRBJ2-1; V gene: TRBV29-1